This T cell receptor beta chain was recovered during a study of blood T cell repertoires in COVID-19. At the level of the study: The cDNA or gDNA used as material had been derived from T cells, B-cell-depleted T cells, or PBMCs.

Germline CDR1 is SGHTS and CDR2 is YDEGEE. This CDR3 comprises 13 residues. J was trimmed by 4 bases and V by 4 bases; bases with no gene match: 4. Method: immunoSEQ multiplex PCR; TCRdb's copy keeps in-frame clones and lacks some. The data contain under 150,000 clones, roughly 80% of them singletons. The TCR sequence derives from a woman aged 40 to 55 who had recovered from COVID-19. Material: PBMCs or T cells enriched from blood (not recorded which). The V and J genes are TRBV5-8 and TRBJ1-1; TRBD1 matches at 7 bases. As DNA, the CDR3 is TGTGCCAGCAGCATTGGACAGGTCACTGAAGCTTTCTTT. Amino acids: CASSIGQVTEAFF. Combining the CDR3 with reference TRBV5-8 and TRBJ1-1 gives the whole variable domain EAGVTQSPTHLIKTRGQQATLRCSPISGHTSVYWYQQALGLGLQFLLWYDEGEERNRGNFPPRFSGRQFPNYSSELNVNALELEDSALYLCASSIGQVTEAFFGQGTRLTVV.